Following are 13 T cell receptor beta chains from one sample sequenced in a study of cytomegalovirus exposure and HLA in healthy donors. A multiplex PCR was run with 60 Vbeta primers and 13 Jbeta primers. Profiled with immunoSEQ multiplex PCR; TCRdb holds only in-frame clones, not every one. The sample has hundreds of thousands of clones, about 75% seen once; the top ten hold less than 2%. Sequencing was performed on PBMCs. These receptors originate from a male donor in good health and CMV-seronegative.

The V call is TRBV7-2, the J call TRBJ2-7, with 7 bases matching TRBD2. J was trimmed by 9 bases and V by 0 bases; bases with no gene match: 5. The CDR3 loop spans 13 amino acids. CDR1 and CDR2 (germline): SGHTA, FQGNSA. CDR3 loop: CASSLAGGVGQYF. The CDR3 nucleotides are TGTGCCAGCAGCTTAGCTGGGGGGGTAGGGCAGTACTTC.

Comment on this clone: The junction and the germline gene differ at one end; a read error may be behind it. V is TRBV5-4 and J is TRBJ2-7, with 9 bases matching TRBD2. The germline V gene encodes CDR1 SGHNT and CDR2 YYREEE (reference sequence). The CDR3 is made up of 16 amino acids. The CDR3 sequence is CTSSLGGSSGTYEQYF. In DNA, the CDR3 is TGTACCAGCAGCTTGGGTGGCTCTAGCGGGACCTACGAGCAGTACTTC.

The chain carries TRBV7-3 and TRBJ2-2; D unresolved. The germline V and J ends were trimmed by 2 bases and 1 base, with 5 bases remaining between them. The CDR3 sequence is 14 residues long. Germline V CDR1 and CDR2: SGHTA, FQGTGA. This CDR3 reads CASSLYRNTGELFF. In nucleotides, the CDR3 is TGTGCCAGCAGCTTATACAGGAACACCGGGGAGCTGTTTTTT.

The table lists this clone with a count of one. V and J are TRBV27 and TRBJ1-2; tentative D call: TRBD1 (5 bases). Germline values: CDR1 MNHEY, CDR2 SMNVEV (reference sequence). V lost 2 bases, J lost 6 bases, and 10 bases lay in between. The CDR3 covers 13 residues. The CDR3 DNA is TGTGCCAGCAGTTTAGTTCGGGGGAATGGCTACACCTTC. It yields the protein CASSLVRGNGYTF.

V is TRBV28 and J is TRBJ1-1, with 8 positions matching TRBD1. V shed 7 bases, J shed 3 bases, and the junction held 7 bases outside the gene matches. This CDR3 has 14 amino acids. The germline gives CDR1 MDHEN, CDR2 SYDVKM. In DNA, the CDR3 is TGTGCCAGCATTACAGGGGGGTCCGACACTGAAGCTTTCTTT. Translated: CASITGGSDTEAFF.

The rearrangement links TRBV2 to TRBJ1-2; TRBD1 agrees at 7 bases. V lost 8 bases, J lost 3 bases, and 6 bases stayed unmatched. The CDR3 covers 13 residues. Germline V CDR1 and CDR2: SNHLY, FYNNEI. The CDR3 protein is CASPGQDYYGYTF. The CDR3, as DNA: TGTGCCAGCCCCGGACAGGACTACTATGGCTACACCTTC.

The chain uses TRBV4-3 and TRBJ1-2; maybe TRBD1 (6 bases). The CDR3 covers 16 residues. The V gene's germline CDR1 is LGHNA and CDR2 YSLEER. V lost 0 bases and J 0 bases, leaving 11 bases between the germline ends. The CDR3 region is CASSQDIRGSNYGYTF. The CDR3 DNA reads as TGCGCCAGCAGCCAAGATATAAGGGGGTCTAACTATGGCTACACCTTC.

CDR3 residues: CASSLDREKLFF. CDR3 DNA sequence: TGTGCCAGCAGTCTCGACAGAGAAAAACTGTTTTTT. The J gene is TRBJ1-4, the V gene TRBV6-5, with D maybe TRBD1 (5 bases). The germline gives CDR1 MNHEY, CDR2 SVGAGI. CDR3 size: 12 residues. V lost 5 bases, J lost 8 bases, and 9 bases lay in between.

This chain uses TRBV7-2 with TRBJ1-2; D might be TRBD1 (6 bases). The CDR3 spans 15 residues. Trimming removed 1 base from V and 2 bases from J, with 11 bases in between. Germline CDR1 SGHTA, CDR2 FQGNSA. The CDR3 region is CASSLVRGLNYGYTF. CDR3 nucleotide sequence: TGTGCCAGCAGCTTAGTCAGGGGTCTGAACTATGGCTACACCTTC.

The CDR3 coding sequence is TGTGCCAGCAGCCCGGACAGGGAACTGTTTTTT. It is translated as CASSPDRELFF. This sequence joins TRBV5-8 and TRBJ1-4, with 8 positions matching TRBD1. The V gene's germline CDR1 is SGHTS and CDR2 YDEGEE. The CDR3 has 11 residues. Trimming at V came to 4 bases and at J to 12 bases, leaving 2 bases not matched to a gene.

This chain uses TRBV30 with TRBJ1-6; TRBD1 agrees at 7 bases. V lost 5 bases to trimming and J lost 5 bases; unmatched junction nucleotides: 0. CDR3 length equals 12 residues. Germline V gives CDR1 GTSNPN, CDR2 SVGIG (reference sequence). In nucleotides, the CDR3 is TGTGCCTGGGACAGGGATAATTCACCCCTCCACTTT. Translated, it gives CAWDRDNSPLHF.

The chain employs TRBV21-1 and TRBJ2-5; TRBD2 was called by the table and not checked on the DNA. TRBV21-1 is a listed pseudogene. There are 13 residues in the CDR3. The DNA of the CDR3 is TGTGCCAGCAGCAAAGACGGTTCAGAGACCCAGTACTTC. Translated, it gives CASSKDGSETQYF.

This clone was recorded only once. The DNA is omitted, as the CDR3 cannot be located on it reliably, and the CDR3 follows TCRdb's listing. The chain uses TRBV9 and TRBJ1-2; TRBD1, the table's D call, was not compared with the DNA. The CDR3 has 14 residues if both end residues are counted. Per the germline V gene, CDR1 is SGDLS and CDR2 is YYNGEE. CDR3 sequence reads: CASSVGIGTGLVTF.